Reported below is one T cell receptor beta chain. No antigen is known for it. Trimming cost V 5 bases and J 6 bases; bases outside gene matches: 14. Germline V lookup: CDR1 SGHAT, CDR2 FQNNGV. The CDR3 length is 18 residues. The data stem from a study of OX40 agonist ivuxolimab in advanced cancers. Study-wide background: Of the participants, approximately 36% had some prior anti-PD-1, anti-PD-L1 or anti-CTLA-4 therapy, which was allowed. General study results and limits: Among expanded peripheral T cells, antigen specificity went undetermined.

Clones were sequenced by immunoSEQ multiplex PCR, and TCRdb holds only the in-frame ones, with some missing. This table has around 60,000 clones, nearly 95% appearing once. The sample here was CD4+ or CD8+ T cells sorted from blood, taken in a trial of the OX40 agonist ivuxolimab. This TCR was recovered from an adult with an advanced solid tumor such as melanoma, head and neck, liver or kidney cancer. The chain uses TRBV11-2 and TRBJ2-1; 12 bases fit TRBD2. The CDR3 sequence is CASSPGLAGSYVSNEQFF. The CDR3, as DNA: TGTGCCAGCAGCCCCGGACTAGCGGGATCATACGTGAGCAATGAGCAGTTCTTC.